This T cell receptor beta chain is from a study of T cell responses to AZD1222 COVID-19 vaccine. General study points: Repertoires were obtained only post-peak T cell response. Only a handful of individuals given AZD1222 were seropositive at baseline. Clonal diversity was possibly underestimated, and white British individuals and females predominated among donors. Spike regions recognized by vaccine-associated CD4 TCRs spanned the protein, led by 160-218 and 743-854.

On this clone: Its antigen is not identified.

Between the trimmed V and J ends, which lost 1 base and 2 bases, there was a span of 9 bases. The germline V gene encodes CDR1 MDHEN and CDR2 SYDVKM. There are 15 residues in the CDR3. Sequencing was performed with immunoSEQ multiplex PCR; in TCRdb, only in-frame clones are kept and a portion is missing. Of roughly 100,000 clones listed, less than 95% were seen once; the top ten hold 4% to 5.5%. This sample comprised peripheral blood, obtained on day 0 of AZD1222 vaccination. The sequence derives from an adult in good health. The rearrangement links TRBV28 to TRBJ1-5; D is ambiguous. The CDR3 coding sequence is TGTGCCAGCAGTTTATCTTCCCGGGGCAATCAGCCCCAGCATTTT. This translates into CASSLSSRGNQPQHF.